The 24 T cell receptor beta chains in this list originate from one sample, sequenced in a study of blood T cells in healthy people across ages. A sample-barcoded 5' primer and a J-beta primer mix were used in a second PCR of roughly 6 to 12 cycles. TCRdb independently ran MiXCR on the 5' RACE reads; one entry per CDR3 protein. The profile shows about 1.1 million distinct CDR3 sequences, 30% to 40% of them singletons. Sequencing was carried out using blood. These receptors came from a man younger than 35 in good health.

The chain combines TRBV20-1 with TRBJ1-1; 9 positions match TRBD1. The trim removed 5 bases at V and 3 bases at J, leaving 7 bases unmatched. Germline CDR1 and CDR2: DFQATT and SNEGSKA (reference sequence). CDR3 size: 14 residues. For the CDR3, the DNA is TGCAGTGCTTCAGGACAGGGGCAGTACACTGAAGCTTTCTTT. This sequence encodes CSASGQGQYTEAFF.

This clonotype occurred once. V is TRBV13 and J is TRBJ2-4; TRBD1 aligns across 10 bases. The J call is doubtful: the DNA matches TRBJ2-7 better. There are 14 residues in the CDR3. In germline, CDR1 is PRHDT, CDR2 FYEKMQ (reference sequence). CDR3 DNA sequence: TGTGCCAGCAGCTCCGGACAGGGGGTTTACGAGCAGTACTTC. It yields the protein CASSSGQGVYEQYF.

This clonotype has only a few counts. CDR3 region: CSAERAGYTDTQYF. CDR3 in DNA: TGCAGTGCCGAGCGGGCGGGGTACACAGATACGCAGTATTTT. The chain carries TRBV20-1 and TRBJ2-3; a possible D gene is TRBD2 (6 bases). V lost 6 bases and J lost 2, with 15 bases in between. This CDR3 comprises 14 residues. Looked up from germline, CDR1 is DFQATT and CDR2 is SNEGSKA (reference sequence).

This sequence joins TRBV20-1 and TRBJ1-5; D ambiguous. V was cut by 3 bases and J by 2 bases, with 11 bases left in between. Germline assignment: CDR1 DFQATT and CDR2 SNEGSKA (reference sequence). CDR3 size: 14 residues. The CDR3, as DNA: TGCAGTGCTAGCATCACTAAGGGCAATCAGCCCCAGCATTTT. Its protein is CSASITKGNQPQHF.

To note about this clonotype: A junction boundary mismatches the germline segment, possibly from a read error. The V gene is TRBV20-1, the J gene TRBJ2-3; D is undetermined. The CDR3 runs 13 residues. Per germline, CDR1 DFQATT and CDR2 SNEGSKA (reference sequence). Here the CDR3 reads CSATGSPTDTQYF. The CDR3 region has the DNA TGCAGTGCAACCGGGTCACCCACAGACACGCAGTATTTT.

This clonotype turned up a few times. The rearrangement links TRBV4-2 to TRBJ2-3; 9 bases map to TRBD2. CDR1 and CDR2 from the germline V gene are LGHNA and YNFKEQ. V lost 1 base, J lost 4 bases, and 6 bases stayed unmatched. The CDR3 contains 16 residues. DNA of the CDR3: TGTGCCAGCAGCCAAGCTCTTGCGGGAGGGGCAGATACGCAGTATTTT. Encoded protein: CASSQALAGGADTQYF.

The rearrangement joins TRBV5-8 to TRBJ1-1; unclear D gene. The germline gives CDR1 SGHTS, CDR2 YDEGEE. V was clipped by 0 bases and J by 1 base, with 13 bases between them. The CDR3 length is 16 residues. The CDR3 DNA follows: TGTGCCAGCAGCTTGGTCGGAGGGTTAGGGAACACTGAAGCTTTCTTT. Amino acid sequence: CASSLVGGLGNTEAFF.

The chain has TRBV3-1 and TRBJ2-3, with TRBD2 as a possible D gene (5 bases). Between the trimmed V and J ends, which lost 0 bases and 6 bases, there was a span of 13 bases. Germline V gives CDR1 LGHDT, CDR2 YNNKEL (reference sequence). The CDR3 runs to 15 residues. The chain's CDR3 is CASSQDPGPGDTQYF. CDR3 nucleotides: TGTGCCAGCAGCCAAGATCCCGGACCGGGGGATACGCAGTATTTT.

This sequence joins TRBV7-2 and TRBJ2-1; D is perhaps TRBD1 or TRBD2 (5 bases each). Trimming removed 4 bases from V and 8 bases from J, with 6 bases in between. Germline CDR1 reads SGHTA; CDR2 reads FQGNSA. The CDR3 loop spans 11 amino acids. The chain's CDR3 is CASSWGYEQFF. The CDR3 nucleotides are TGTGCCAGCAGCTGGGGGTATGAGCAGTTCTTC.

The J gene is TRBJ2-5, the V gene TRBV2; D ambiguous. The CDR3 totals 14 residues. Trimming removed 1 base at V and 1 base at J, with 7 bases between. Germline V gene data show CDR1 as SNHLY and CDR2 as FYNNEI. DNA of the CDR3: TGTGCCAGCAGTGAAGATGCCGGCCAAGAGACCCAGTACTTC. It yields the protein CASSEDAGQETQYF.

V and J are TRBV7-2 and TRBJ1-2, with D perhaps TRBD1 (6 bases). CDR1 and CDR2 from the germline V gene are SGHTA and FQGNSA. V dropped 4 bases and J dropped 3 bases, with 15 bases sitting between them. The CDR3 is made up of 15 amino acids. CDR3 residues: CASSYWGPSDYGYTF. The CDR3 DNA follows: TGTGCCAGCAGCTACTGGGGGCCTTCGGACTATGGCTACACCTTC.

This clonotype turned up a few times. This rearrangement joins TRBV20-1 to TRBJ2-3, with 12 bases identical to TRBD2. CDR1 and CDR2 (germline): DFQATT, SNEGSKA (reference sequence). The CDR3 runs 14 residues. J gave up 7 bases and V 6 bases, and 8 bases lay outside the gene matches. CDR3 protein: CSAPTSGGSYTQYF. In DNA, the CDR3 is TGCAGTGCCCCAACTAGCGGGGGGTCCTATACGCAGTATTTT.

Of note for this clonotype: A much larger clone differs by one base, so this may be a read error. This sequence joins TRBV4-3 and TRBJ2-5; no firm D call. V lost 3 bases to trimming and J lost 11 bases, with 16 bases between them. The CDR3 is 13 residues long. CDR1 is LGHNA and CDR2 is YSLEER in the germline V gene. The CDR3 DNA follows: TGCGCCAGCAGCCACGATACGCGGAATGAGCAGTACTTC. Encoded protein: CASSHDTRNEQYF.

The chain has TRBV5-1 and TRBJ2-1; no firm D call. This CDR3 has 13 amino acids. V lost 1 base and J 5 bases, leaving 7 bases between the germline ends. Per germline, CDR1 SGHRS and CDR2 YFSETQ. Here the CDR3 reads CASSLPRNNEQFF. The CDR3 DNA follows: TGCGCCAGCAGCTTGCCCAGAAACAATGAGCAGTTCTTC. The full variable domain, completed using reference TRBV5-1 and TRBJ2-1, is KAGVTQTPRYLIKTRGQQVTLSCSPISGHRSVSWYQQTPGQGLQFLFEYFSETQRNKGNFPGRFSGRQFSNSRSEMNVSTLELGDSALYLCASSLPRNNEQFFGPGTRLTVL.

This chain connects TRBV28 to TRBJ1-6; TRBD1 is a possible D gene (6 bases). Trimming left V 1 base short and J 7 bases short, with 14 bases between. Per the germline V gene, CDR1 is MDHEN and CDR2 is SYDVKM. The CDR3 runs 16 residues. CDR3 sequence (DNA): TGTGCCAGCAGTTTATTACCGGGGGCGGAAAATTCACCCCTCCACTTT. Translation gives CASSLLPGAENSPLHF.

This clonotype was counted only a few times. The rearrangement uses TRBV4-3 and TRBJ2-1, with 9 bases fitting TRBD1. The V gene end was trimmed by 1 base and the J gene end by 4 bases; junction bases not matched to a gene: 11. CDR1 LGHNA and CDR2 YSLEER come from the germline V gene. CDR3 size: 18 residues. The chain's CDR3 is CASSQGHRGQGLYNEQFF. The CDR3 bases are TGCGCCAGCAGCCAAGGGCACCGAGGACAGGGGCTATACAATGAGCAGTTCTTC.

The table lists this clonotype with a few counts. The rearrangement links TRBV11-2 to TRBJ2-5, with D tentatively TRBD1 or TRBD2 (5 bases each). V gave up 6 bases and J gave up 6 bases, with 14 bases separating them. Germline CDR1 SGHAT, CDR2 FQNNGV. The CDR3 has 13 residues. As DNA, the CDR3 is TGTGCCAGCAGGGGGGACCTTTTGAAGACCCAGTACTTC. It codes for CASRGDLLKTQYF.

The gene calls are TRBV6-2 or TRBV6-3 and TRBJ2-7; 12 bases agree with TRBD2. V was pared by 5 bases and J by 5 bases, with 7 bases of the junction left unmatched. Germline V gives CDR1 MNHEY, CDR2 SVGEGT. The CDR3 covers 15 residues. For the CDR3, the DNA is TGTGCCAGCAGTATGATACGACTAGCGGGGGACGAGCAGTACTTC. Its translation is CASSMIRLAGDEQYF.

This chain joins TRBV27 and TRBJ2-3; 8 positions agree with TRBD2. V dropped 3 bases and J dropped 5; count of bases not matched to a gene: 10. Germline V gene lookup returns CDR1 MNHEY and CDR2 SMNVEV (reference sequence). The CDR3 runs 16 residues. CDR3: CASSFRLAGLKDTQYF. CDR3 in DNA: TGTGCCAGCAGTTTCCGGCTAGCGGGTTTGAAAGATACGCAGTATTTT.

This clonotype has more than one count but fewer than ten. The chain combines TRBV4-2 with TRBJ1-5; D possibly corresponds to TRBD1 (5 bases). V was trimmed by 1 base and J by 5 bases, leaving 12 bases between them. The CDR3 has 15 amino acids. The germline V gene encodes CDR1 LGHNA and CDR2 YNFKEQ. DNA for the CDR3: TGTGCCAGCAGCCAAGTGCAGGACACCGATCAGCCCCAGCATTTT. Amino acid sequence: CASSQVQDTDQPQHF.

This chain joins TRBV3-1 and TRBJ1-1; the D gene is possibly TRBD1 (6 bases). CDR1 is LGHDT, CDR2 YNNKEL, per germline (reference sequence). CDR3 length: 15 amino acids. Between the trimmed V and J ends, which lost 0 bases and 5 bases, there was a span of 13 bases. For the CDR3, the DNA is TGTGCCAGCAGCCAAGAGTCAACAGGGAGGACTGAAGCTTTCTTT. This encodes CASSQESTGRTEAFF.

The chain uses TRBV6-2 or TRBV6-3 and TRBJ1-1; D is ambiguous. This CDR3 is built from 18 residues. Germline CDR1 reads MNHEY; CDR2 reads SVGEGT. V shed 6 bases and J shed 4 bases, with 27 bases lying between them. CDR3 DNA: TGTGCCAGCAGAACCAAACGAACGGGCGCGGGTTTGAGCACTGAAGCTTTCTTT. Protein: CASRTKRTGAGLSTEAFF.

The chain employs TRBV15 and TRBJ2-3; D gene ambiguous. Per germline, CDR1 LNHNV and CDR2 YYDKDF (reference sequence). This CDR3 spans 13 amino acids. The V and J ends lost 1 base and 5 bases respectively, with 7 bases between them. CDR3 bases: TGTGCCACCAGCAGAGTGCGAGGAGATACGCAGTATTTT. The encoded protein is CATSRVRGDTQYF.

This clonotype showed up just a few times. Given a much more abundant clone one base away, this may be a read error. The J gene is TRBJ1-2, the V gene TRBV5-1; D is undetermined. CDR3 size: 14 residues. With 4 bases removed from V and 2 bases from J, the gap between germline ends came to 12 bases. Germline V gives CDR1 SGHRS, CDR2 YFSETQ. CDR3 region: CASSVEISNYGYTF. The CDR3 DNA is TGCGCCAGCAGCGTGGAAATATCCAACTATGGCTACACCTTC.